The entry below describes one T cell receptor beta chain. The data were taken from a study of OX40 agonist ivuxolimab in advanced cancers. Only in-frame clones appear in the TCRdb table, and some are missing; sequencing was by immunoSEQ multiplex PCR. The sample yields some 50,000 clones, 81% seen once. There are 10 residues in the CDR3. Germline CDR1 is SQVTM and CDR2 is ANQGSEA. The ends were cut back, 7 bases at V and 5 bases at J, with 8 bases in the middle. The chain has TRBV29-1 and TRBJ1-1; D perhaps matches TRBD1 (5 bases). The receptor was derived from an adult with an advanced solid tumor such as melanoma, head and neck, liver or kidney cancer. Sequencing used CD4+ or CD8+ T cells sorted from blood, obtained in a trial of the OX40 agonist ivuxolimab. In nucleotides, the CDR3 is TGCAGCGGGGGGGGTACTGAAGCTTTCTTT. Translating gives CSGGGTEAFF.